The source of this TCR beta chain is a study of vaccination effects on CD4 cells after COVID-19. Assay used: immunoSEQ multiplex PCR; TCRdb lists only in-frame clones, some missing. The table records 50,000 to 75,000 clones, about 69% of them present only once. This clone was observed a handful of times. Its antigen remains unknown. The culture ran for roughly ten days before CD4+ T cells were isolated. The individual was infected with SARS-CoV-2 between March and December 2020, as confirmed by PCR. Sequences were derived from CD4+ T cells from PBMCs cultured without peptide, sampled before COVID-19 vaccination. This TCR was recovered from a human donor who had a prior SARS-CoV-2 infection.

This CDR3 reads CASSLDREETQYF. In DNA, the CDR3 is TGTGCCAGCAGCTTAGACAGGGAAGAGACCCAGTACTTC. The J gene is TRBJ2-5, the V gene TRBV7-9, with D perhaps matching TRBD1 (6 bases). The CDR3 is made up of 13 amino acids. V lost 1 base, J lost 3 bases, and 6 bases lay in between. Looked up from germline, CDR1 is SEHNR and CDR2 is FQNEAQ (reference sequence).